The 5 T cell receptor beta chains in this list originate from one sample, sequenced in a study of CD8 T cells in Susac syndrome. A quantity of about 0.45 to 1 ug RNA underwent reverse transcription using random hexamers. TCRdb used MiXCR to reprocess the immunoSEQ multiplex PCR reads, holding one entry per CDR3 protein. The sample lists 200,000 or so distinct CDR3 sequences, approximately 94% occurring once. The sequenced sample was CD4+ T cells from PBMCs. The receptors originated from a human donor with multiple sclerosis.

The rearrangement links TRBV20-1 to TRBJ2-7, with D possibly TRBD2 on 6 matching bases. This CDR3 is 16 amino acids long. Per germline, CDR1 DFQATT and CDR2 SNEGSKA (reference sequence). Trimming stripped 2 bases from V and 0 bases from J, with 17 bases between. The CDR3 is CSARPRAGWSSYEQYF. Here the CDR3 DNA reads TGCAGTGCTAGACCCAGGGCGGGGTGGAGCTCCTACGAGCAGTACTTC.

The chain is built from TRBV24-1 and TRBJ2-4; the match to TRBD1 covers 10 bases. V dropped 9 bases and J dropped 4; count of bases not matched to a gene: 17. There are 18 residues in the CDR3. Per the germline V gene, CDR1 is KGHDR and CDR2 is SFDVKD. CDR3 sequence (DNA): TGTGCCACCCCGAACCGACTCGTCCGGGACAGGGGTAAAAACATTCAGTACTTC. This encodes CATPNRLVRDRGKNIQYF.

The chain employs TRBV20-1 and TRBJ2-2; D ambiguous. CDR1 and CDR2 (germline): DFQATT, SNEGSKA (reference sequence). The CDR3 loop spans 14 amino acids. V was trimmed by 3 bases and J by 7 bases, leaving 15 bases between them. The DNA for the CDR3 is TGCAGTGCTAGCGGGCTAGTATTCAGCGGGGAGCTGTTTTTT. Amino acids: CSASGLVFSGELFF.

The CDR3 sequence is CATSDYGTSGRDTQYF. For the CDR3, the DNA is TGTGCCACCAGTGATTATGGGACTAGTGGTAGGGATACGCAGTATTTT. This chain joins TRBV24-1 and TRBJ2-3; 8 bases map to TRBD2. CDR1 is KGHDR and CDR2 is SFDVKD in the germline V gene. The CDR3 extends over 16 amino acids. V lost 2 bases to trimming and J lost 6 bases; unmatched junction nucleotides: 9.

The J gene is TRBJ1-2, the V gene TRBV29-1; no definite D call. Germline CDR1 and CDR2: SQVTM and ANQGSEA. The CDR3 is 13 residues long. The V end lost 4 bases, the J end lost 3 bases, and 12 bases lay between the germline ends. CDR3 sequence (DNA): TGCAGCGTTGGGCGGGGTGGGGACTATGGCTACACCTTC. It encodes CSVGRGGDYGYTF.